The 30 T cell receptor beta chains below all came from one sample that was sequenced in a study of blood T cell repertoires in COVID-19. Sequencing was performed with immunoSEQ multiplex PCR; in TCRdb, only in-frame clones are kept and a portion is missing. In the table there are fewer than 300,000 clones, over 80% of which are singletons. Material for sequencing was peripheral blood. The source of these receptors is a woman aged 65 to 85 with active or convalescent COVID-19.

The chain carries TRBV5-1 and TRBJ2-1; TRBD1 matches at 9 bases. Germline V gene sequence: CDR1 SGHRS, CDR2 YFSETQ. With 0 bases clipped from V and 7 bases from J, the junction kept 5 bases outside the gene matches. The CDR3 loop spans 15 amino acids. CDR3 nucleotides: TGCGCCAGCAGCTTGGCACAGGGGGCCCCAAATGAGCAGTTCTTC. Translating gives CASSLAQGAPNEQFF.

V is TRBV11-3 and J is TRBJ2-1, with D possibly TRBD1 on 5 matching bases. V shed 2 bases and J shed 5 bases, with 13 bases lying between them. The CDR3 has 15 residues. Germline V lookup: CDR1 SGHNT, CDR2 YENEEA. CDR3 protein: CASSLWGSGDNEQFF. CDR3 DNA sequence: TGTGCCAGCAGCTTATGGGGCAGTGGAGACAATGAGCAGTTCTTC. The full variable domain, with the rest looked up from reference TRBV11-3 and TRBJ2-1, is EAGVVQSPRYKIIEKKQPVAFWCNPISGHNTLYWYLQNLGQGPELLIRYENEEAVDDSQLPKDRFSAERLKGVDSTLKIQPAELGDSAVYLCASSLWGSGDNEQFFGPGTRLTVL.

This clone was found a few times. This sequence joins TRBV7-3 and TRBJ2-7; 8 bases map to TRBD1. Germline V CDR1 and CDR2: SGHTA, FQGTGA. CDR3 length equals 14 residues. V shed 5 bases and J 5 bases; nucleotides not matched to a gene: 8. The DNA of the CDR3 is TGTGCCAGCAGCCCGATGGGACAGGTCCACGAGCAGTACTTC. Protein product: CASSPMGQVHEQYF.

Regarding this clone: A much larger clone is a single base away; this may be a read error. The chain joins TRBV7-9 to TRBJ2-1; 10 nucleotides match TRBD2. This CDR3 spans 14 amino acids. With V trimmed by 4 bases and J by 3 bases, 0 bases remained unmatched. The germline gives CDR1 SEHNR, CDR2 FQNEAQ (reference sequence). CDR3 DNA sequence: TGTGCCAGCAGCTCTAGCGGGGGCTACAATGAGCAGTTCTTC. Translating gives CASSSSGGYNEQFF.

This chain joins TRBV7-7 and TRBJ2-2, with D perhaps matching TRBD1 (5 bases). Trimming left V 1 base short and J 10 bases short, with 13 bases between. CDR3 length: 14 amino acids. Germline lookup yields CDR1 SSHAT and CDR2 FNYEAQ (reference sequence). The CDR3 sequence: CASSLGVGPEELFF. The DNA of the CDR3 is TGTGCCAGCAGCTTAGGGGTGGGGCCAGAGGAGCTGTTTTTT. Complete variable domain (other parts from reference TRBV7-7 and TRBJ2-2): GAGVSQSPRYKVTKRGQDVTLRCDPISSHATLYWYQQALGQGPEFLTYFNYEAQPDKSGLPSDRFSAERPEGSISTLTIQRTEQRDSAMYRCASSLGVGPEELFFGEGSRLTVL.

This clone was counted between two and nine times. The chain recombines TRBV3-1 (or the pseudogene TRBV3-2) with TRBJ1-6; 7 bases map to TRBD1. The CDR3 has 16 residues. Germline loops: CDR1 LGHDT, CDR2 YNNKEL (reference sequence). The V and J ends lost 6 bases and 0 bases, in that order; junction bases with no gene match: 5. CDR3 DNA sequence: TGTGCCAGCAGTCTAGGGGACAGCTCCTATAATTCACCCCTCCACTTT. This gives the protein CASSLGDSSYNSPLHF.

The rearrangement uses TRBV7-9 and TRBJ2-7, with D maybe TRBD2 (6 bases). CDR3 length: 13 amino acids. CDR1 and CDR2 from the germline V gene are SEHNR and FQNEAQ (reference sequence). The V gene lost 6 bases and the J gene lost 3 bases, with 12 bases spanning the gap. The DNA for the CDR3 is TGTGCCAGCAGATCGCCCGGGGGCTACGAGCAGTACTTC. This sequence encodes CASRSPGGYEQYF.

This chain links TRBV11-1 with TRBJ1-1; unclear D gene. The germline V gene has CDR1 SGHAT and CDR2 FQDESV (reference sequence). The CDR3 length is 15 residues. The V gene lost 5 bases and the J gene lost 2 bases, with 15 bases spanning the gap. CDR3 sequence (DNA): TGTGCCAGCAGCCGTCTAATCTCGGTTAACACTGAAGCTTTCTTT. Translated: CASSRLISVNTEAFF.

The CDR3 bases are TGTGCCAGCTTAGGGGGGGGCCAAGAGACCCAGTACTTC. It codes for CASLGGGQETQYF. The chain has TRBV7-9 and TRBJ2-5; a possible D gene is TRBD2 (7 bases). V lost 8 bases and J 1 base, leaving 11 bases between the germline ends. Germline CDR1 and CDR2: SEHNR and FQNEAQ (reference sequence). The CDR3 runs to 13 residues.

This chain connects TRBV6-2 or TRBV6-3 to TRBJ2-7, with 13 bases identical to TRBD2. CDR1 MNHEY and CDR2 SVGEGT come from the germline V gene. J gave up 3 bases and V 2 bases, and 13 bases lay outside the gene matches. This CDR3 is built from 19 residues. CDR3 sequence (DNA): TGTGCCAGCAGTTACCCCTCCACTAGCGGGAGGGCCCTCAACTACGAGCAGTACTTC. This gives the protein CASSYPSTSGRALNYEQYF.

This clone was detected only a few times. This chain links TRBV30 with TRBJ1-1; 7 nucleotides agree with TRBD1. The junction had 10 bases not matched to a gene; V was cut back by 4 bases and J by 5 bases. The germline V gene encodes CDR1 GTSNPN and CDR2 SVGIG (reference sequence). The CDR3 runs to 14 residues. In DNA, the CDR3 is TGTGCCTGGAACAGGGGCAGGGGGGAGACTGAAGCTTTCTTT. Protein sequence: CAWNRGRGETEAFF. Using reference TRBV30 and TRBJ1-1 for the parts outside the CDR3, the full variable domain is SQTIHQWPATLVQPVGSPLSLECTVEGTSNPNLYWYRQAAGRGLQLLFYSVGIGQISSEVPQNLSASRPQDRQFILSSKKLLLSDSGFYLCAWNRGRGETEAFFGQGTRLTVV.

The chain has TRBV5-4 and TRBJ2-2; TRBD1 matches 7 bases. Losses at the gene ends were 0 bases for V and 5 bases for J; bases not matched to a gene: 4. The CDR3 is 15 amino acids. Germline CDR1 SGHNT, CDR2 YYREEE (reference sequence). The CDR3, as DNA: TGTGCCAGCAGCTTGGTAGCCAGGGGGACCGGGGAGCTGTTTTTT. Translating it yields CASSLVARGTGELFF.

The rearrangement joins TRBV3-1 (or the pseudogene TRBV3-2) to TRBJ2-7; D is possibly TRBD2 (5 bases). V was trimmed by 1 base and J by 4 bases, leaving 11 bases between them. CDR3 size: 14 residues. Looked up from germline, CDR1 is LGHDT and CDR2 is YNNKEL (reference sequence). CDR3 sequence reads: CASSQGTAFYEQYF. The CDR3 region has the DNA TGTGCCAGCAGCCAAGGGACTGCTTTTTACGAGCAGTACTTC.

The CDR3 sequence is CASSLIQGQPQHF. DNA of the CDR3: TGTGCCAGCAGCTTAATCCAGGGCCAGCCCCAGCATTTT. The chain carries TRBV11-2 and TRBJ1-5; D may be TRBD1 (5 bases). V shed 2 bases and J shed 7 bases, with 9 bases lying between them. The CDR3 is made up of 13 amino acids. Germline assignment: CDR1 SGHAT and CDR2 FQNNGV.

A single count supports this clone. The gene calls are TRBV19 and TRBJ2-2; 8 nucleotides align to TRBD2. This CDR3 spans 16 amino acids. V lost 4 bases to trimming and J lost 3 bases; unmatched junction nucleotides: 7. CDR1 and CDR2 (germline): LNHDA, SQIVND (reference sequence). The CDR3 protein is CASSRVASGYTGELFF. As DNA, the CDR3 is TGTGCCAGTAGTAGGGTGGCTAGCGGGTACACCGGGGAGCTGTTTTTT.

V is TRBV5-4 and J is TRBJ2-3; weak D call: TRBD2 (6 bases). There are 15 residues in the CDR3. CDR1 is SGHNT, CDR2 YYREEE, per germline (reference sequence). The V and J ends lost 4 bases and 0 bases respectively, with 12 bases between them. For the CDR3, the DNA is TGTGCCAGCAGCCCAGCAGCGGGCAGCACAGATACGCAGTATTTT. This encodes CASSPAAGSTDTQYF. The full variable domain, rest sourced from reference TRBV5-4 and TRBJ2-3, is ETGVTQSPTHLIKTRGQQVTLRCSSQSGHNTVSWYQQALGQGPQFIFQYYREEENGRGNFPPRFSGLQFPNYSSELNVNALELDDSALYLCASSPAAGSTDTQYFGPGTRLTVL.

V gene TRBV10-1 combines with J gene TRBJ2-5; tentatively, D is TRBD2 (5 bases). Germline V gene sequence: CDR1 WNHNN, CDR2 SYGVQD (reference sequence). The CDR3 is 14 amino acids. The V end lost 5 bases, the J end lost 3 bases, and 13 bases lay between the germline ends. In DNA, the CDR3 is TGCGCCAGCAGTAGCGGATCCCGGGAAGAGACCCAGTACTTC. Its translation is CASSSGSREETQYF.

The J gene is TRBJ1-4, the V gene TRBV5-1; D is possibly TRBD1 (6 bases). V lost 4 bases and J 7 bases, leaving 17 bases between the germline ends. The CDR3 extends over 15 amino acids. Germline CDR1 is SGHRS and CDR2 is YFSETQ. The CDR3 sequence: CASSPIGQRGEKLFF. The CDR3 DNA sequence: TGCGCCAGCAGCCCCATCGGACAGCGCGGTGAAAAACTGTTTTTT.

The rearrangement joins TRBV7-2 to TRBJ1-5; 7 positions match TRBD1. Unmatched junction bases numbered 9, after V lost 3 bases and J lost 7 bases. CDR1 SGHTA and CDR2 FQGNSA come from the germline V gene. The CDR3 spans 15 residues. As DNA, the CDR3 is TGTGCCAGCAGCTTTAGTGAAGGGGGCGGACAGCCCCAGCATTTT. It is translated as CASSFSEGGGQPQHF.

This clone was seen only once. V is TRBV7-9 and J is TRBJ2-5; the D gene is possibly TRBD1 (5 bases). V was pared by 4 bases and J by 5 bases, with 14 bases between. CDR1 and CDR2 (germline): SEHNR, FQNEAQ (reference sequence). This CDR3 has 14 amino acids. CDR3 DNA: TGTGCCAGCAGCTCCAGGGTTTTAGTGGAGACCCAGTACTTC. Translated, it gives CASSSRVLVETQYF. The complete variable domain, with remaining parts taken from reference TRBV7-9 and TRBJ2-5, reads DTGVSQNPRHKITKRGQNVTFRCDPISEHNRLYWYRQTLGQGPEFLTYFQNEAQLEKSRLLSDRFSAERPKGSFSTLEIQRTEQGDSAMYLCASSSRVLVETQYFGPGTRLLVL.

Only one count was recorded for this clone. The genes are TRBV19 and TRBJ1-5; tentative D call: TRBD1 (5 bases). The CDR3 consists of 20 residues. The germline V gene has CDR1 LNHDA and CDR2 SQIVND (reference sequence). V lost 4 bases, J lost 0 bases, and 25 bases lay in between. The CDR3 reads CASSTRDFSSNSYSNQPQHF. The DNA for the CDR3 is TGTGCCAGTAGTACCCGGGACTTTTCCTCGAACTCGTATAGCAATCAGCCCCAGCATTTT.

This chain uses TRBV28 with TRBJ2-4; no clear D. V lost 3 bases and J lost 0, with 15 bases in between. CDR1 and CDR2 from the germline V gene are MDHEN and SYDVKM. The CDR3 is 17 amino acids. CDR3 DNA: TGTGCCAGCAGTTTTTTGTCCCAGAACATAGCCAAAAACATTCAGTACTTC. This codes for CASSFLSQNIAKNIQYF. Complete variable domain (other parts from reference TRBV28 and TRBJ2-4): DVKVTQSSRYLVKRTGEKVFLECVQDMDHENMFWYRQDPGLGLRLIYFSYDVKMKEKGDIPEGYSVSREKKERFSLILESASTNQTSMYLCASSFLSQNIAKNIQYFGAGTRLSVL.

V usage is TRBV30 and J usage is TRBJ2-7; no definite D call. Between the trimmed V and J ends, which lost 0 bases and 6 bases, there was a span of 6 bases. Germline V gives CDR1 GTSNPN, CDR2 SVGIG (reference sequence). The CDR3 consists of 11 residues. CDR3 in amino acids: CAWSVFFEQYF. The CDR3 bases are TGTGCCTGGAGTGTATTCTTCGAGCAGTACTTC. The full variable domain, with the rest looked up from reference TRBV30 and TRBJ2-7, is SQTIHQWPATLVQPVGSPLSLECTVEGTSNPNLYWYRQAAGRGLQLLFYSVGIGQISSEVPQNLSASRPQDRQFILSSKKLLLSDSGFYLCAWSVFFEQYFGPGTRLTVT.

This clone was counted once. For the CDR3, the DNA is TGTGCCAGCAGTGACCCTAACCCTAGGGAGACCCAGTACTTC. This sequence encodes CASSDPNPRETQYF. The V and J genes are TRBV25-1 and TRBJ2-5; D is unclear. The CDR3 totals 14 residues. Between the trimmed V and J ends, which lost 3 bases and 5 bases, there was a span of 13 bases. CDR1 and CDR2 from the germline V gene are MGHDK and SYGVNS. Filled out from reference TRBV25-1 and TRBJ2-5, the complete variable domain reads EADIYQTPRYLVIGTGKKITLECSQTMGHDKMYWYQQDPGMELHLIHYSYGVNSTEKGDLSSESTVSRIRTEHFPLTLESARPSHTSQYLCASSDPNPRETQYFGPGTRLLVL.

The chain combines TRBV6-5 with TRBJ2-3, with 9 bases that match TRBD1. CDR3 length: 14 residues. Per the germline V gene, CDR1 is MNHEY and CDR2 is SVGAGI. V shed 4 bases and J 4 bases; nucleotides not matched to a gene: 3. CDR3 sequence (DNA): TGTGCCAGCAGTTGGGACAGGGCGGCAGATACGCAGTATTTT. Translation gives CASSWDRAADTQYF.

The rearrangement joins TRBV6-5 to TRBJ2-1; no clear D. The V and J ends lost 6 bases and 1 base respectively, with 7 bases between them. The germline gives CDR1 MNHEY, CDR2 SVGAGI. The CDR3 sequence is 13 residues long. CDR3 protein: CASRASSYNEQFF. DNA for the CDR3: TGTGCCAGCAGGGCCTCTTCCTACAATGAGCAGTTCTTC.

The CDR3 loop reads CAIRITGMGGYTF. The CDR3 DNA sequence: TGTGCCATCAGAATTACAGGGATGGGTGGCTACACCTTC. The rearrangement links TRBV10-3 to TRBJ1-2, with D tentatively TRBD1 (6 bases). V dropped 6 bases and J dropped 7 bases, with 15 bases sitting between them. The germline gives CDR1 ENHRY, CDR2 SYGVKD. CDR3 length equals 13 residues.

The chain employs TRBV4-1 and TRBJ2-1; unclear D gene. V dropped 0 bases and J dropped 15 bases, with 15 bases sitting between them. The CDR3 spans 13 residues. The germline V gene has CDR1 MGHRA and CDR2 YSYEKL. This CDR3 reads CASSQEVRLPTFF. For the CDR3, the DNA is TGCGCCAGCAGCCAAGAAGTGAGACTCCCCACGTTCTTC.

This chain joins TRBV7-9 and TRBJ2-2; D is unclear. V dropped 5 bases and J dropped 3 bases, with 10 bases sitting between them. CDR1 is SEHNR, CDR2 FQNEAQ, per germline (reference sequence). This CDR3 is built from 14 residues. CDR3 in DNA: TGTGCCAGCAGCCCTGAACGGGACACCGGGGAGCTGTTTTTT. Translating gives CASSPERDTGELFF.

Written as DNA, the CDR3 is TGTGCCAGCAGTGAATCGATTAGCGAGGGTTACAATGAGCAGTTCTTC. This gives the protein CASSESISEGYNEQFF. The chain has TRBV2 and TRBJ2-1; a possible D gene is TRBD2 (5 bases). Germline loops: CDR1 SNHLY, CDR2 FYNNEI. The CDR3 is 16 amino acids. Trimming cost V 2 bases and J 4 bases, with 15 bases left between them.